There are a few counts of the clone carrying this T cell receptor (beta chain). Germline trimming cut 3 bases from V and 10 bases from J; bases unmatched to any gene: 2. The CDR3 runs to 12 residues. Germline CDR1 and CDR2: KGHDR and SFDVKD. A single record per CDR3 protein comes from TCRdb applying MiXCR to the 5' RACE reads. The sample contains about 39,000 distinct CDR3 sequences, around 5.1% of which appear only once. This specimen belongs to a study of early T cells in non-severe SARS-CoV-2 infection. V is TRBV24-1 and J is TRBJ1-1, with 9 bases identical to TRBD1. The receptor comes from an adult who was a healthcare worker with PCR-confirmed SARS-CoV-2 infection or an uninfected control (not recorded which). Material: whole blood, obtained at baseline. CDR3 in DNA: TGTGCCACCAGTGATGGGACAGGGTCAGCTTTCTTT. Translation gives CATSDGTGSAFF.